Presented here are 14 T cell receptor beta chains from one specimen sequenced in a study of T cell responses to AZD1222 COVID-19 vaccine. Clones were read by immunoSEQ multiplex PCR, and TCRdb kept only the in-frame ones, dropping some. The table has around 260,000 clones, 93% seen once. Material: peripheral blood, obtained on day 0 of AZD1222 vaccination. The origin of the receptors is an adult in good health.

The V gene is TRBV7-9, the J gene TRBJ2-7; D is ambiguous. Germline CDR1 reads SEHNR; CDR2 reads FQNEAQ (reference sequence). The CDR3 spans 12 residues. Trimming took 5 bases from V and 4 from J, leaving 9 bases between them. The CDR3 DNA reads as TGTGCCAGCAGCAGTGGGCGGTACGAGCAGTACTTC. Amino acids: CASSSGRYEQYF.

The V and J genes are TRBV7-9 and TRBJ2-7; D may correspond to TRBD1 or TRBD2 (5 bases each). Germline V CDR1 and CDR2: SEHNR, FQNEAQ (reference sequence). The CDR3 covers 15 residues. V was pared by 1 base and J by 6 bases, with 16 bases between. This CDR3 reads CASSLGGAPGLEQYF. CDR3 sequence (DNA): TGTGCCAGCAGCTTAGGAGGGGCTCCAGGGCTCGAGCAGTACTTC.

This chain links TRBV6-5 with TRBJ2-7; D is perhaps TRBD1 (6 bases). Germline CDR1 reads MNHEY; CDR2 reads SVGAGI. The CDR3 is made up of 14 amino acids. The ends were cut back, 8 bases at V and 4 bases at J, with 18 bases in the middle. The CDR3 reads CASSQGSVGYEQYF. The CDR3 DNA sequence: TGTGCCAGCTCTCAGGGGTCGGTCGGGTACGAGCAGTACTTC.

In this sample, this clone turned up once. The genes are TRBV7-9 and TRBJ1-3; 8 bases line up with TRBD1. The CDR3 has 14 residues. J was trimmed by 7 bases and V by 6 bases; bases with no gene match: 8. Per germline, CDR1 SEHNR and CDR2 FQNEAQ (reference sequence). The CDR3 spells CASRQLQGANTIYF. CDR3 DNA: TGTGCCAGCAGGCAACTCCAGGGGGCGAACACCATATATTTT.

The J gene is TRBJ1-5, the V gene TRBV27; D is unresolved. The CDR3 is 14 residues long. V lost 3 bases, J lost 2 bases, and 8 bases lay in between. In germline, CDR1 is MNHEY, CDR2 SMNVEV (reference sequence). CDR3 in DNA: TGTGCCAGCAGTTTCCGTGGAGGCAATCAGCCCCAGCATTTT. Its protein product is CASSFRGGNQPQHF.

The CDR3 DNA follows: TGTGCTAGTGGTTTGGTTCGTGGGGGGAGGGACAATGAGCAGTTCTTC. It codes for CASGLVRGGRDNEQFF. This rearrangement joins TRBV12-5 to TRBJ2-1; 7 bases are a match to TRBD2. Germline V CDR1 and CDR2: LGHNT, FRNRAP. The J segment lost 5 bases and the V segment lost 0 bases, leaving 7 bases of the junction unmatched. This CDR3 spans 16 amino acids.

The chain has TRBV19 and TRBJ2-1, with D perhaps assigned TRBD1 or TRBD2 (6 bases each). Germline assignment: CDR1 LNHDA and CDR2 SQIVND (reference sequence). The CDR3 extends over 14 amino acids. V lost 10 bases and J 6 bases, leaving 19 bases between the germline ends. In DNA form, the CDR3 reads TGTGCCACCGTGGACTGGGGGGCGGGCAATGAGCAGTTCTTC. This codes for CATVDWGAGNEQFF. The variable domain in full, with the rest retrieved from reference TRBV19 and TRBJ2-1, is DGGITQSPKYLFRKEGQNVTLSCEQNLNHDAMYWYRQDPGQGLRLIYYSQIVNDFQKGDIAEGYSVSREKKESFPLTVTSAQKNPTAFYLCATVDWGAGNEQFFGPGTRLTVL.

The genes are TRBV11-1 and TRBJ2-1; weak D call: TRBD2 (6 bases). Trimming removed 4 bases from V and 2 bases from J, with 9 bases in between. The CDR3 totals 14 residues. Germline assignment: CDR1 SGHAT and CDR2 FQDESV (reference sequence). The CDR3 DNA reads TGTGCCAGCAGCTCCCGGGGGACCTACAATGAGCAGTTCTTC. This gives the protein CASSSRGTYNEQFF.

The count of this clone is one. The J gene is TRBJ1-1, the V gene TRBV3-1 (or the pseudogene TRBV3-2); D unclear. Looked up from germline, CDR1 is LGHDT and CDR2 is YNNKEL (reference sequence). The CDR3 totals 12 residues. V was cut by 5 bases and J by 0 bases, with 4 bases left in between. CDR3 sequence (DNA): TGTGCCAGCAGCTACATGAACACTGAAGCTTTCTTT. It specifies CASSYMNTEAFF.

This chain links TRBV7-9 with TRBJ1-6; no clear D. V shed 5 bases and J shed 9 bases, with 17 bases lying between them. CDR3 length: 15 amino acids. Looked up from germline, CDR1 is SEHNR and CDR2 is FQNEAQ (reference sequence). CDR3 loop: CASSPLARRGSPLHF. DNA of the CDR3: TGTGCCAGCAGCCCCCTCGCCAGAAGAGGTTCACCCCTCCACTTT.

The sample holds one count of this clone. The V gene is TRBV9, the J gene TRBJ2-3; 9 positions agree with TRBD2. Germline V gene sequence: CDR1 SGDLS, CDR2 YYNGEE. Trimming removed 2 bases from V and 4 bases from J; junction bases left unmatched: 2. The CDR3 totals 14 residues. CDR3 amino acids: CASSVSGSPDTQYF. In nucleotides, the CDR3 is TGTGCCAGCAGCGTTAGCGGGAGTCCAGATACGCAGTATTTT.

V gene TRBV23-1 combines with J gene TRBJ1-1; D gene uncertain. TRBV23-1 is designated an ORF whose function remains uncertain. The germline V and J ends were trimmed by 4 bases and 3 bases, with 6 bases remaining between them. The length of the CDR3 is 12 residues. CDR3 sequence: CASSLRDTEAFF. The CDR3 coding sequence is TGCGCCAGCAGTCTCCGGGACACTGAAGCTTTCTTT.

The chain joins TRBV6-4 to TRBJ2-7; D is undetermined. V lost 6 bases to trimming and J lost 10 bases, with 10 bases between them. CDR1 MRHNA and CDR2 SNTAGT come from the germline V gene. The CDR3 runs to 10 residues. CDR3 in amino acids: CASSSTSQYF. The CDR3 region has the DNA TGTGCCAGCAGCTCGACATCTCAGTACTTC.

The chain combines TRBV9 with TRBJ2-2; 8 nucleotides agree with TRBD2. Losses at the gene ends were 3 bases for V and 7 bases for J; bases not matched to a gene: 14. CDR3 length equals 17 residues. The V gene's germline CDR1 is SGDLS and CDR2 YYNGEE. CDR3 region: CASSARLSRGGGGELFF. CDR3 DNA: TGTGCCAGCAGCGCCCGCCTATCACGGGGGGGAGGCGGGGAGCTGTTTTTT.